The 5 T cell receptor beta chains below all came from one sample that was sequenced in a study of T cells after posttransplantation cyclophosphamide. Some clones are missing from TCRdb's copy, which holds only in-frame ones; the method was immunoSEQ multiplex PCR. The table lists about 4,700 clones, roughly 73% of them singletons, with roughly 53% in the top ten. Controls had myeloablative marrow grafts with methotrexate and calcineurin inhibitor, sampled at 1 year. This specimen consisted of PBMCs, obtained roughly 320 days after allogeneic stem cell transplant with calcineurin inhibitor and methotrexate. The receptors come from a female patient aged 45-65 years who received an allogeneic stem cell transplant from an unrelated donor, was CMV-positive, and had acute and chronic GVHD. The T cells may come from the graft donor.

The CDR3 protein is CASSYLRNTGELFF. The DNA for the CDR3 is TGTGCCAGCAGTTACTTGAGGAACACCGGGGAGCTGTTTTTT. The V gene is TRBV6-5, the J gene TRBJ2-2; no clear D gene. The CDR3 spans 14 residues. Germline CDR1 MNHEY, CDR2 SVGAGI. V was trimmed by 1 base and J by 1 base, leaving 4 bases between them.

The rearrangement links TRBV7-6 to TRBJ2-1, with 11 bases lining up with TRBD2. The CDR3 covers 18 residues. Unmatched junction bases numbered 5, after V lost 1 base and J lost 0 bases. Per the germline V gene, CDR1 is SGHVS and CDR2 is FNYEAQ. CDR3 in amino acids: CASSLGLAGQISYNEQFF. The DNA of the CDR3 is TGTGCCAGCAGCTTAGGACTAGCGGGGCAGATCTCCTACAATGAGCAGTTCTTC. Full variable domain (remainder filled in from reference TRBV7-6 and TRBJ2-1): GAGVSQSPRYKVTKRGQDVALRCDPISGHVSLYWYRQALGQGPEFLTYFNYEAQQDKSGLPNDRFSAERPEGSISTLTIQRTEQRDSAMYRCASSLGLAGQISYNEQFFGPGTRLTVL.

V is TRBV6-6 and J is TRBJ2-3; tentatively, D is TRBD1 (6 bases). CDR1 and CDR2 from the germline V gene are MNHNY and SVGAGI (reference sequence). The length of the CDR3 is 15 residues. Trimming cost V 7 bases and J 4 bases, with 18 bases left between them. In nucleotides, the CDR3 is TGTGCCAGCACCGCCCCAACTCCAGGGGCAGATACGCAGTATTTT. This sequence encodes CASTAPTPGADTQYF.

The CDR3 DNA reads TGCAGCGTTACGCCTAGCGGAACCGGGCGGAATGAGCAGTTCTTC. It yields the protein CSVTPSGTGRNEQFF. This rearrangement joins TRBV29-1 to TRBJ2-1; the match to TRBD2 covers 7 bases. V lost 5 bases to trimming and J lost 7 bases; unmatched junction nucleotides: 14. Germline CDR1 and CDR2: SQVTM and ANQGSEA. The CDR3 is 15 residues long.

The chain couples TRBV6-5 to TRBJ1-3, with D perhaps matching TRBD1 (6 bases). This CDR3 contains 15 residues. Germline V gene data show CDR1 as MNHEY and CDR2 as SVGAGI. The V end lost 4 bases, the J end lost 0 bases, and 10 bases lay between the germline ends. The CDR3 region is CASSSTDSSGNTIYF. The CDR3 DNA sequence: TGTGCCAGCAGTTCTACGGACAGCTCTGGAAACACCATATATTTT.